These T cell receptor beta chains were read from a single sample in a study of cytomegalovirus exposure and HLA in healthy donors. TCRdb's table, derived via immunoSEQ multiplex PCR, lists solely in-frame clones and lacks some. In the table there are 250,000 to 300,000 clones, 70% to 90% of which are singletons. Material for sequencing was PBMCs. These receptors were obtained from a young woman in good health and CMV-seronegative. CDR3s include the opening cysteine and the closing phenylalanine or tryptophan. The D gene is left open where the match is weak. Clone sizes are given selectively: once, few, many, or a class where the clone is expanded.

size: few
D: TRBD2
J: TRBJ2-3
V: TRBV19
CDR3: CASSSPTSGSPDTQYF
DNA: TGTGCCAGTAGTTCCCCAACTAGCGGGTCCCCAGATACGCAGTATTTT

size: few
D: NA
J: TRBJ1-1
V: TRBV27
CDR3: CASSLHAVTEAFF
DNA: TGTGCCAGCAGTTTACACGCGGTGACTGAAGCTTTCTTT

size: NA
D: NA
J: TRBJ1-2
V: TRBV5-1
CDR3: CASSLDPLANYGYTF
DNA: TGCGCCAGCAGCTTGGACCCCTTAGCTAACTATGGCTACACCTTC

size: NA
D: NA
J: TRBJ2-2
V: TRBV2
CDR3: CASRKGGSRSTGELFF
DNA: TGTGCCAGCAGGAAAGGGGGATCACGGAGCACCGGGGAGCTGTTTTTT

size: NA
D: NA
J: TRBJ1-1
V: TRBV30
CDR3: CAWDGGSTEAFF
DNA: TGTGCCTGGGACGGCGGCAGCACTGAAGCTTTCTTT

size: NA
D: TRBD2
J: TRBJ2-7
V: TRBV6-1
CDR3: CASSALAGGPSYEQYF
DNA: TGTGCCAGCAGTGCATTAGCGGGGGGCCCCTCCTACGAGCAGTACTTC

size: NA
D: TRBD1
J: TRBJ2-7
V: TRBV7-2
CDR3: CASSPGTGPYEQYF
DNA: TGTGCCAGCAGCCCCGGGACAGGGCCCTACGAGCAGTACTTC

size: NA
D: NA
J: TRBJ2-5
V: TRBV5-1
CDR3: CASSFAAMETQYF
DNA: TGCGCCAGCAGCTTCGCTGCGATGGAGACCCAGTACTTC

size: NA
D: NA
J: TRBJ1-3
V: TRBV23-1
CDR3: CASSQSGSRTSGNTIYF
DNA: TGCGCCAGCAGTCAATCGGGCAGCAGGACTTCTGGAAACACCATATATTTT

size: NA
D: TRBD1
J: TRBJ1-1
V: TRBV2
CDR3: CASSPRQGGGTEAFF
DNA: TGTGCCAGCAGTCCTCGACAGGGGGGAGGCACTGAAGCTTTCTTT

size: NA
D: NA
J: TRBJ1-2
V: TRBV18
CDR3: CASSPGQGNYGYTF
DNA: TGTGCCAGCTCACCAGGGCAGGGAAACTATGGCTACACCTTC

size: NA
D: NA
J: TRBJ1-3
V: TRBV6-5
CDR3: CASSYSHSGVRNTIYF
DNA: TGTGCCAGCAGTTACTCGCACTCAGGGGTACGAAACACCATATATTTT

size: NA
D: TRBD1
J: TRBJ1-4
V: TRBV28
CDR3: CASSPIDREVEKLFF
DNA: TGTGCCAGCAGTCCGATTGACAGGGAAGTGGAAAAACTGTTTTTT

size: NA
D: NA
J: TRBJ1-4
V: TRBV5-1
CDR3: CASSLAGVVGKLFF
DNA: TGCGCCAGCAGCTTGGCAGGGGTTGTTGGAAAACTGTTTTTT

size: NA
D: TRBD1
J: TRBJ2-5
V: TRBV18
CDR3: CASSTGQAGRETQYF
DNA: TGTGCCAGCTCAACGGGACAGGCCGGGCGGGAGACCCAGTACTTC

size: NA
D: TRBD2
J: TRBJ2-7
V: TRBV5-6
CDR3: CASSLVGTSGARGEQYF
DNA: TGTGCCAGCAGCTTGGTAGGGACTAGCGGGGCGCGGGGCGAGCAGTACTTC

size: NA
D: TRBD1
J: TRBJ1-4
V: TRBV4-1
CDR3: CASSQGQGNEKLFF
DNA: TGCGCCAGCAGCCAAGGACAGGGAAATGAAAAACTGTTTTTT

size: NA
D: NA
J: TRBJ1-4
V: TRBV10-2
CDR3: CASSEGPANEKLFF
DNA: TGCGCCAGCAGTGAGGGGCCTGCTAATGAAAAACTGTTTTTT

size: NA
D: NA
J: TRBJ1-4
V: TRBV6-5
CDR3: CASTYRQGTNEKLFF
DNA: TGTGCCAGCACTTACCGGCAGGGAACTAATGAAAAACTGTTTTTT

size: NA
D: TRBD1
J: TRBJ2-7
V: TRBV6-6
CDR3: CATRQGTPNDEQYF
DNA: TGTGCCACTAGACAGGGAACCCCGAATGACGAGCAGTACTTC

size: NA
D: NA
J: TRBJ2-1
V: TRBV5-1
CDR3: CASSLEREQFF
DNA: TGCGCCAGCAGCTTGGAGCGGGAGCAGTTCTTC

size: NA
D: TRBD1
J: TRBJ1-4
V: TRBV9
CDR3: CASSVTGRNEKLFF
DNA: TGTGCCAGCAGCGTGACAGGGAGAAATGAAAAACTGTTTTTT

size: NA
D: TRBD2
J: TRBJ2-5
V: TRBV2
CDR3: CASGPMGKAGIQETQYF
DNA: TGTGCCAGCGGGCCCATGGGAAAAGCGGGGATCCAAGAGACCCAGTACTTC

size: NA
D: TRBD1
J: TRBJ2-7
V: TRBV30
CDR3: CAWRPQGGEQYF
DNA: TGTGCCTGGAGACCACAGGGGGGCGAGCAGTACTTC

size: NA
D: TRBD1
J: TRBJ1-5
V: TRBV7-8
CDR3: CASSWGQSNQPQHF
DNA: TGTGCCAGCAGCTGGGGACAGTCAAATCAGCCCCAGCATTTT

size: NA
D: NA
J: TRBJ2-3
V: TRBV5-1
CDR3: CASSLGGPRPDTQYF
DNA: TGCGCCAGCAGCTTGGGCGGTCCCCGACCAGATACGCAGTATTTT

size: once
D: NA
J: TRBJ2-1
V: TRBV29-1
CDR3: CSVRAGSSEQFF
DNA: TGCAGCGTCCGCGCCGGGAGTAGTGAGCAGTTCTTC

size: NA
D: TRBD1
J: TRBJ1-4
V: TRBV5-6
CDR3: CASSLPRGLTNEKLFF
DNA: TGTGCCAGCAGCTTGCCCAGGGGGCTTACTAATGAAAAACTGTTTTTT

size: NA
D: TRBD2
J: TRBJ2-3
V: TRBV7-9
CDR3: CASSGLAGVTDTQYF
DNA: TGTGCCAGCAGCGGACTAGCGGGGGTCACAGATACGCAGTATTTT

size: NA
D: NA
J: TRBJ1-3
V: TRBV6-1
CDR3: CASSERQARNTIYF
DNA: TGTGCCAGCAGTGAACGTCAGGCGAGAAACACCATATATTTT

size: NA
D: NA
J: TRBJ1-6
V: TRBV10-3
CDR3: CAISETEGSYNSPLHF
DNA: TGTGCCATCAGTGAAACAGAGGGCTCCTATAATTCACCCCTCCACTTT

size: NA
D: NA
J: TRBJ1-1
V: TRBV5-1
CDR3: CASSLERGGTEAFF
DNA: TGCGCCAGCAGCTTGGAAAGGGGGGGAACTGAAGCTTTCTTT

size: few
D: TRBD2
J: TRBJ2-2
V: TRBV30
CDR3: CAWSHLAGVGAGELFF
DNA: TGTGCCTGGAGTCACTTAGCGGGAGTTGGCGCCGGGGAGCTGTTTTTT

size: NA
D: TRBD1
J: TRBJ1-2
V: TRBV5-4
CDR3: CASSLAYRGHGGYTF
DNA: TGTGCCAGCAGCTTGGCCTACAGGGGGCACGGTGGCTACACCTTC

size: NA
D: NA
J: TRBJ1-6
V: TRBV28
CDR3: CASSQPESLYNSPLHF
DNA: TGTGCCAGCAGTCAACCTGAAAGCCTCTATAATTCACCCCTCCACTTT

size: NA
D: NA
J: TRBJ2-1
V: TRBV4-2
CDR3: CASSPSRRDGPFF
DNA: TGTGCCAGCAGCCCGTCCCGGAGGGATGGTCCGTTCTTC

size: NA
D: NA
J: TRBJ2-3
V: TRBV18
CDR3: CASSPQATSTDTQYF
DNA: TGTGCCAGCTCACCTCAGGCAACTAGCACAGATACGCAGTATTTT

size: NA
D: TRBD1
J: TRBJ1-5
V: TRBV18
CDR3: CASSPIGTGNGQPQHF
DNA: TGTGCCAGCTCACCTATTGGGACAGGGAACGGCCAGCCCCAGCATTTT

size: NA
D: NA
J: TRBJ2-5
V: TRBV11-2
CDR3: CASSTYRLPQETQYF
DNA: TGTGCCAGCAGCACCTATAGACTCCCACAAGAGACCCAGTACTTC

size: NA
D: NA
J: TRBJ1-2
V: TRBV29-1
CDR3: CSVEDRGVRGYTF
DNA: TGCAGCGTTGAAGATAGGGGTGTGAGGGGCTACACCTTC

size: NA
D: TRBD2
J: TRBJ2-3
V: TRBV4-1
CDR3: CASAAGLVGGPADTQYF
DNA: TGCGCCAGCGCCGCCGGTCTCGTGGGAGGGCCCGCAGATACGCAGTATTTT

size: NA
D: NA
J: TRBJ2-7
V: TRBV4-1
CDR3: CASSPWGREQYF
DNA: TGCGCCAGCAGCCCCTGGGGGCGCGAGCAGTACTTC

size: NA
D: TRBD1
J: TRBJ1-3
V: TRBV6-5
CDR3: CASSYGTGDGNTIYF
DNA: TGTGCCAGCAGTTACGGGACAGGGGATGGAAACACCATATATTTT

size: once
D: NA
J: TRBJ1-5
V: TRBV6-5
CDR3: CASSYLPYSNQPQHF
DNA: TGTGCCAGCAGTTACCTCCCGTATAGCAATCAGCCCCAGCATTTT

size: NA
D: NA
J: TRBJ2-5
V: TRBV5-1
CDR3: CASSPQGSQETQYF
DNA: TGCGCCAGCAGCCCTCAGGGGTCCCAAGAGACCCAGTACTTC

size: NA
D: NA
J: TRBJ2-1
V: TRBV30
CDR3: CAWGGLVAGVYEQFF
DNA: TGTGCCTGGGGGGGCCTGGTGGCGGGAGTATATGAGCAGTTCTTC

size: NA
D: TRBD1
J: TRBJ1-2
V: TRBV28
CDR3: CASSSTGESNYGYTF
DNA: TGTGCCAGCAGTTCAACAGGGGAGAGCAACTATGGCTACACCTTC

size: NA
D: TRBD1
J: TRBJ1-2
V: TRBV28
CDR3: CASSSQTGGYGYTF
DNA: TGTGCCAGCAGTTCCCAGACAGGGGGCTACGGCTACACCTTC

size: NA
D: NA
J: TRBJ2-7
V: TRBV6-5
CDR3: CASSYSPLAEQYF
DNA: TGTGCCAGCAGTTACTCGCCGCTAGCGGAGCAGTACTTC

size: NA
D: TRBD1
J: TRBJ2-5
V: TRBV7-3
CDR3: CASSSTGTGRETQYF
DNA: TGTGCCAGCAGCTCAACAGGGACAGGGAGGGAGACCCAGTACTTC

size: NA
D: NA
J: TRBJ2-3
V: TRBV4-1
CDR3: CASSQVGSLVNTQYF
DNA: TGCGCCAGCAGCCAAGTCGGGAGTTTGGTGAATACGCAGTATTTT

size: once
D: NA
J: TRBJ2-7
V: TRBV6-5
CDR3: CASRSSYEQYF
DNA: TGTGCCAGCAGGAGCTCCTACGAGCAGTACTTC

size: NA
D: NA
J: TRBJ1-2
V: TRBV9
CDR3: CASSEGVDYGYTF
DNA: TGTGCCAGCAGCGAAGGGGTAGACTATGGCTACACCTTC

size: NA
D: TRBD1
J: TRBJ1-2
V: TRBV6-1
CDR3: CASSEGDRRVF
DNA: TGTGCCAGCAGTGAAGGGGACAGAAGAGTCTTC

size: NA
D: NA
J: TRBJ1-2
V: TRBV25-1
CDR3: CASSTGHLYGYTF
DNA: TGTGCCAGCAGCACGGGACACCTCTATGGCTACACCTTC

size: NA
D: NA
J: TRBJ2-2
V: TRBV2
CDR3: CASSVVRTDTGELFF
DNA: TGTGCCAGCAGTGTCGTCAGGACAGACACCGGGGAGCTGTTTTTT

size: once
D: TRBD1
J: TRBJ2-1
V: TRBV11-3
CDR3: CASSFGTGGVAGENEQFF
DNA: TGTGCCAGCAGCTTTGGGACAGGGGGGGTAGCGGGAGAGAATGAGCAGTTCTTC

size: NA
D: TRBD1
J: TRBJ2-1
V: TRBV28
CDR3: CASRFLTGTGGEQFF
DNA: TGTGCCAGCAGGTTCCTAACCGGGACAGGGGGCGAGCAGTTCTTC

size: NA
D: TRBD1
J: TRBJ2-2
V: TRBV7-7
CDR3: CASSPGTARTGGELFF
DNA: TGTGCCAGCAGCCCCGGGACAGCTAGGACTGGCGGGGAGCTGTTTTTT